This T cell receptor beta chain is from a study of T-cell reconstitution after alpha-beta-depleted transplantation in children. Unique molecular identifiers were used to barcode this TCRbeta library. One entry per CDR3 protein, called by TCRdb with MiXCR from the PCR reads. The sample lists approximately 500,000 distinct CDR3 sequences; about a quarter were seen once. V lost 0 bases, J lost 2 bases, and 15 bases lay in between. Germline lookup yields CDR1 SGHRS and CDR2 YFSETQ. This CDR3 has 16 amino acids. The source is a boy younger than two with Wiskott-Aldrich syndrome, due to receive a stem cell transplant. The chain has TRBV5-1 and TRBJ2-7; TRBD2 might be the D (5 bases). Sequenced here: PBMCs, sampled before TCRalphabeta/CD19-depleted stem cell transplant. In DNA form, the CDR3 reads TGCGCCAGCAGCTTGGTGCCCGGGAACCCCCCCTACGAGCAGTACTTC. Encoded protein: CASSLVPGNPPYEQYF.